Below are 15 T cell receptor beta chains sequenced from a single sample in a study of blood T cells in healthy people across ages. Using a J-beta primer mix together with a sample-barcoded 5' primer, a second PCR was run for roughly 7 to 11 cycles. TCRdb called the 5' RACE reads again in MiXCR, with one record for every CDR3 protein. The sample carries about 1.8 million distinct CDR3 sequences, less than 50% recorded once. The sequenced material came from blood. Receptors were obtained from a woman aged 40 to 50 in good health.

V is TRBV7-8 and J is TRBJ2-3, with D hard to call. V was shortened by 4 bases and J by 0 bases, with 11 bases between the two germline ends. This CDR3 has 15 amino acids. Germline V CDR1 and CDR2: SGHVS, FQNEAQ. For the CDR3, the DNA is TGTGCCAGCAGCTCTCTAATAGGCAGCACAGATACGCAGTATTTT. Encoded protein: CASSSLIGSTDTQYF.

This clonotype has a handful of counts. The V call is TRBV12-3 or TRBV12-4, the J call TRBJ2-1; perhaps TRBD2 as D (5 bases). V was clipped by 3 bases and J by 5 bases, with 8 bases between them. CDR3 length equals 13 residues. This chain's CDR3 is CASSFARDNEQFF. In DNA, the CDR3 is TGTGCCAGCAGTTTCGCGAGGGACAATGAGCAGTTCTTC.

The V call is TRBV15, the J call TRBJ2-1; D call uncertain. The germline CDR1 and CDR2 sequences are LNHNV and YYDKDF (reference sequence). This CDR3 is 14 amino acids long. The V and J ends lost 8 bases and 5 bases respectively, with 16 bases between them. CDR3 in amino acids: CATSPQPADNEQFF. The CDR3 DNA is TGTGCCACCTCTCCTCAACCGGCTGACAATGAGCAGTTCTTC.

The gene calls are TRBV6-1 and TRBJ1-2, with D hard to call. From germline, CDR1 is MNHNS and CDR2 SASEGT. Trimming pared 11 bases from V and 0 bases from J, leaving 19 bases between. CDR3 length: 15 residues. The CDR3 here is CAGALGTASNYGYTF. In DNA, the CDR3 is TGTGCCGGCGCCCTGGGTACGGCCTCTAACTATGGCTACACCTTC.

This sequence joins TRBV4-1 and TRBJ2-3; TRBD2 agrees at 10 bases. The CDR3 runs to 16 residues. Germline V gene lookup returns CDR1 MGHRA and CDR2 YSYEKL. The ends lost 3 bases at V and 1 base at J; junction bases unmatched: 4. The CDR3, as DNA: TGCGCCAGCAGCCATGAAGGACTAGCGGGCACAGATACGCAGTATTTT. Its translation: CASSHEGLAGTDTQYF.

This clonotype was observed at least ten times. The V and J genes are TRBV7-9 and TRBJ2-4; no firm D call. Germline CDR1 is SEHNR and CDR2 is FQNEAQ (reference sequence). The CDR3 contains 14 residues. V shed 3 bases and J shed 12 bases, with 18 bases lying between them. The CDR3 DNA reads TGTGCCAGCAGCTTTATGGGGTCCTCGGGTCCTCAGTACTTC. Amino acids: CASSFMGSSGPQYF.

The chain joins TRBV3-1 to TRBJ2-3; the match to TRBD2 covers 7 bases. V gave up 11 bases and J gave up 2 bases; unmatched junction bases: 13. There are 15 residues in the CDR3. In germline, CDR1 is LGHDT, CDR2 YNNKEL (reference sequence). CDR3 sequence reads: CAGSHWRGNTDTQYF. As DNA, the CDR3 is TGTGCCGGTAGCCATTGGCGGGGGAACACAGATACGCAGTATTTT.

Here the CDR3 DNA reads TGCGCCAGCAGCTTGGGTAGGGGACACTATGGCTACACCTTC. Encoded protein: CASSLGRGHYGYTF. This rearrangement joins TRBV5-1 to TRBJ1-2, with a possible D match to TRBD1 (5 bases). Germline V lookup: CDR1 SGHRS, CDR2 YFSETQ. CDR3 length: 14 amino acids. V was clipped by 0 bases and J by 3 bases, with 9 bases between them. The entire variable domain, with the rest obtained from reference TRBV5-1 and TRBJ1-2, is as follows: KAGVTQTPRYLIKTRGQQVTLSCSPISGHRSVSWYQQTPGQGLQFLFEYFSETQRNKGNFPGRFSGRQFSNSRSEMNVSTLELGDSALYLCASSLGRGHYGYTFGSGTRLTVV.

This chain connects TRBV27 to TRBJ2-3; the match to TRBD2 covers 8 bases. V lost 6 bases and J lost 6; bases outside the gene matches: 11. Germline V gene sequence: CDR1 MNHEY, CDR2 SMNVEV (reference sequence). CDR3 length: 15 amino acids. The DNA for the CDR3 is TGTGCCAGCAGAACCGGGACTAGTAACATGGATACGCAGTATTTT. Its translation: CASRTGTSNMDTQYF.

V usage is TRBV6-1 and J usage is TRBJ1-6; TRBD1 matches 8 bases. The trim removed 7 bases at V and 11 bases at J, leaving 7 bases unmatched. The CDR3 has 13 amino acids. CDR1 is MNHNS and CDR2 is SASEGT in the germline V gene. CDR3 region: CASTGQGDPPLHF. CDR3 DNA: TGTGCCAGCACCGGACAGGGCGATCCACCCCTCCACTTT.

CDR3 region: CSVDRGLGGSYNEQYF. The CDR3 bases are TGCAGCGTTGACAGGGGGTTAGGGGGTTCCTACAATGAGCAGTACTTC. The chain carries TRBV29-1 and TRBJ2-1; 7 bases align to TRBD1. The J call may be in error: the DNA end matches TRBJ2-7 better. The CDR3 length is 16 residues. Per the germline V gene, CDR1 is SQVTM and CDR2 is ANQGSEA.

The chain is built from TRBV7-8 and TRBJ1-4; D unresolved. The germline V gene encodes CDR1 SGHVS and CDR2 FQNEAQ. The V gene lost 8 bases and the J gene lost 0 bases, with 13 bases spanning the gap. The CDR3 is made up of 15 amino acids. CDR3 nucleotides: TGTGCCAGCCAACCGGACGGCTCAACTAATGAAAAACTGTTTTTT. Protein product: CASQPDGSTNEKLFF.

This clonotype has a handful of counts. The chain carries TRBV5-1 and TRBJ2-3; D uncertain. The CDR3 consists of 14 residues. V gave up 2 bases and J gave up 3 bases, with 10 bases separating them. In germline, CDR1 is SGHRS, CDR2 YFSETQ. The DNA of the CDR3 is TGCGCCAGCAGCTTAAGGTCCGAGACAGATACGCAGTATTTT. It specifies CASSLRSETDTQYF.

The table lists this clonotype with a few counts. The chain has TRBV5-1 and TRBJ2-3, with a possible D match to TRBD2 (5 bases). The CDR3 is 16 amino acids. In germline, CDR1 is SGHRS, CDR2 YFSETQ. The V end lost 0 bases, the J end lost 0 bases, and 11 bases lay between the germline ends. The CDR3 coding sequence is TGCGCCAGCAGCTTGGGACTACTCTTTAGCACAGATACGCAGTATTTT. It is translated as CASSLGLLFSTDTQYF.

This clonotype was detected a few times. The rearrangement uses TRBV5-5 and TRBJ2-5; D might be TRBD1 (5 bases). The V and J ends lost 5 bases and 2 bases respectively, with 13 bases between them. Germline V gives CDR1 SGHKS, CDR2 YYEKEE (reference sequence). This CDR3 is 14 amino acids long. CDR3 region: CASSSTATQETQYF. For the CDR3, the DNA is TGTGCCAGCAGTTCGACAGCCACACAAGAGACCCAGTACTTC. The variable domain in full, completed from reference TRBV5-5 and TRBJ2-5, reads DAGVTQSPTHLIKTRGQQVTLRCSPISGHKSVSWYQQVLGQGPQFIFQYYEKEERGRGNFPDRFSARQFPNYSSELNVNALLLGDSALYLCASSSTATQETQYFGPGTRLLVL.